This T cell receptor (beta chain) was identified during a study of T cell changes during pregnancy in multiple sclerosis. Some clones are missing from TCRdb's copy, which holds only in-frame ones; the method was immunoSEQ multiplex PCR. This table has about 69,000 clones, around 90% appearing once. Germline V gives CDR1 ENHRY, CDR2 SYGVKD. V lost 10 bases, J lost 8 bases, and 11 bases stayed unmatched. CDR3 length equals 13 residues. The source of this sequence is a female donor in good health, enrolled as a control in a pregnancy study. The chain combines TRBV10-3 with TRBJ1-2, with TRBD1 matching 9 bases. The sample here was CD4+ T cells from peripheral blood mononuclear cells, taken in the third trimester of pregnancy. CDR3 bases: TGTGCCACATCCGGGACAGGGCTTGGCGGCTACACCTTC. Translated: CATSGTGLGGYTF.